Below are 12 T cell receptor beta chains sequenced from a single sample in a study of blood T cell repertoires in COVID-19. The method was immunoSEQ multiplex PCR; TCRdb's version includes in-frame clones alone and lacks a portion of them. The sample shows 150,000 to 200,000 clones, 79% of them seen only once. The sample comprised peripheral blood. Source of these receptors: a man aged 60-69 years with active or convalescent COVID-19.

In this sample, this clone turned up once. The chain recombines TRBV7-2 with TRBJ2-1; 10 bases align to TRBD2. CDR1 and CDR2 from the germline V gene are SGHTA and FQGNSA. The CDR3 sequence is 15 residues long. The V segment lost 3 bases and the J segment 10 bases; nucleotides outside the gene matches: 9. The CDR3 nucleotides read TGTGCCAGCAGCTTCCGAGCGGGAGGGGCGGGGGAGCAGTTCTTC. Protein product: CASSFRAGGAGEQFF.

The V call is TRBV11-3, the J call TRBJ2-2, with 13 bases matching TRBD2. Unmatched junction bases numbered 5, after V lost 5 bases and J lost 5 bases. The CDR3 is made up of 16 amino acids. From germline, CDR1 is SGHNT and CDR2 YENEEA. CDR3 region: CASSLGTSGNTGELFF. The CDR3 nucleotides are TGTGCCAGCAGCCTAGGGACTAGCGGGAATACCGGGGAGCTGTTTTTT.

This clone was detected many times. The chain joins TRBV4-2 to TRBJ2-7; 12 bases line up with TRBD1. Looked up from germline, CDR1 is LGHNA and CDR2 is YNFKEQ. This CDR3 is built from 15 residues. With V trimmed by 3 bases and J by 4 bases, 4 bases remained unmatched. CDR3 DNA: TGTGCCAGCAGCCAGGGACAGGGGGCCGAGTACGAGCAGTACTTC. Its protein is CASSQGQGAEYEQYF.

V and J are TRBV5-1 and TRBJ2-7; TRBD2 agrees at 10 bases. J was trimmed by 6 bases and V by 4 bases; bases with no gene match: 16. This CDR3 contains 17 residues. CDR1 and CDR2 (germline): SGHRS, YFSETQ. The CDR3 DNA sequence: TGCGCCAGCAGCCCCCTCCGTGGAGCGGGAGGGCACGTCGAGCAGTACTTC. Amino acids: CASSPLRGAGGHVEQYF.

The chain is built from TRBV5-6 and TRBJ2-5; 7 bases align to TRBD1. The junction had 5 bases not matched to a gene; V was cut back by 6 bases and J by 3 bases. CDR1 is SGHDT and CDR2 is YYEEEE in the germline V gene. This CDR3 contains 13 residues. CDR3 in DNA: TGTGCCAGCACCATCGACAGGGAAGAGACCCAGTACTTC. This encodes CASTIDREETQYF.

The chain joins TRBV2 to TRBJ1-4; D not resolved. Germline CDR1 and CDR2: SNHLY and FYNNEI. The CDR3 runs to 16 residues. V was cut by 7 bases and J by 0 bases, with 15 bases left in between. The CDR3 coding sequence is TGTGCCAGCACCCCCGTGAGGGATGCAACTAATGAAAAACTGTTTTTT. Its protein product is CASTPVRDATNEKLFF. Full variable domain (outside the CDR3, taken from reference TRBV2 and TRBJ1-4): EPEVTQTPSHQVTQMGQEVILRCVPISNHLYFYWYRQILGQKVEFLVSFYNNEISEKSEIFDDQFSVERPDGSNFTLKIRSTKLEDSAMYFCASTPVRDATNEKLFFGSGTQLSVL.

This chain uses TRBV5-4 with TRBJ2-7; tentatively, D is TRBD2 (6 bases). In germline, CDR1 is SGHNT, CDR2 YYREEE (reference sequence). V lost 3 bases to trimming and J lost 3 bases, with 19 bases between them. The CDR3 is 16 residues long. This chain's CDR3 is CASSSRRDGLNYEQYF. CDR3 DNA sequence: TGTGCCAGCAGCTCCCGTCGGGACGGACTAAACTACGAGCAGTACTTC.

The V and J genes are TRBV13 and TRBJ2-5; no definite D call. Germline loops: CDR1 PRHDT, CDR2 FYEKMQ (reference sequence). The V and J ends lost 8 bases and 2 bases respectively, with 6 bases between them. The CDR3 length is 11 residues. CDR3 bases: TGTGCCAGCGGGCAGCAAGAGACCCAGTACTTC. Its translation is CASGQQETQYF.

This chain connects TRBV7-3 to TRBJ2-2; 8 bases line up with TRBD1. The ends lost 2 bases at V and 1 base at J; junction bases unmatched: 9. This CDR3 comprises 18 residues. CDR1 and CDR2 from the germline V gene are SGHTA and FQGTGA. CDR3 bases: TGTGCCAGCAGCTTATTAGTTGGACAGGGTAGGAACACCGGGGAGCTGTTTTTT. Translation gives CASSLLVGQGRNTGELFF.

The chain carries TRBV7-2 and TRBJ2-7; no clear D gene. The germline V gene encodes CDR1 SGHTA and CDR2 FQGNSA. The CDR3 sequence is 13 residues long. The V end was cut by 0 bases, the J end by 2 bases, with 5 bases between. The CDR3 DNA sequence: TGTGCCAGCAGCTTAGCGGCCACCTACGAGCAGTACTTC. It encodes CASSLAATYEQYF.

V is TRBV2 and J is TRBJ2-1; 9 nucleotides align to TRBD1. The V gene end was trimmed by 5 bases and the J gene end by 9 bases; junction bases not matched to a gene: 11. The CDR3 totals 15 residues. Germline values: CDR1 SNHLY, CDR2 FYNNEI. The DNA of the CDR3 is TGTGCCAGCAGTTTCACAGGACAGGGGTATAGTGAGCAGTTCTTC. Its translation: CASSFTGQGYSEQFF.

The V call is TRBV5-4, the J call TRBJ1-6, with D possibly matching TRBD1 (5 bases). There are 16 residues in the CDR3. Germline CDR1 and CDR2: SGHNT and YYREEE (reference sequence). Trimming shortened V by 4 bases and J by 6 bases, and 17 bases separated the two germline ends. The DNA for the CDR3 is TGTGCCAGCAGCCGGGGAGGGGACCAGGTTAATTCACCCCTCCACTTT. It yields the protein CASSRGGDQVNSPLHF. Full variable domain (outside the CDR3, taken from reference TRBV5-4 and TRBJ1-6): ETGVTQSPTHLIKTRGQQVTLRCSSQSGHNTVSWYQQALGQGPQFIFQYYREEENGRGNFPPRFSGLQFPNYSSELNVNALELDDSALYLCASSRGGDQVNSPLHFGNGTRLTVT.